This T cell receptor (beta chain) comes out of a study of shared clonotypes between healthy human individuals. At a deep level, the assay was run. Profiled with immunoSEQ multiplex PCR; TCRdb holds only in-frame clones, not every one. Altogether fewer than 400,000 clones are present, roughly 70% being singletons, with the ten largest covering approximately 10%. The CDR3 has 15 residues. The V gene end was trimmed by 5 bases and the J gene end by 1 base; junction bases not matched to a gene: 1. Germline lookup yields CDR1 MNHEY and CDR2 SVGAGI. This clonotype was sampled from a man younger than 45 in good health. The specimen sequenced was memory CD4+ T cells sorted from blood. Subset meaning: CD45RA-negative fraction. This chain connects TRBV6-5 to TRBJ1-6; 8 bases align to TRBD1. CDR3 sequence: CASSGQGSYNSPLHF. In DNA, the CDR3 is TGTGCCAGCAGTGGACAGGGATCCTATAATTCACCCCTCCACTTT.